This entry lists 8 T cell receptor beta chains sequenced from one sample in a study of T-cell memory formation after mild COVID-19. TCRdb reanalysed the 5' RACE reads using MiXCR and keeps one entry per CDR3 protein. The table has about 82,000 distinct CDR3 sequences, roughly 16% seen once. The sample comprised PBMCs or a T cell subset sorted from them (not recorded which). The source is a man younger than 30 who had mild COVID-19 (a few samples of this study predate the infection). Cell type and time point are not known.

Turning to this clonotype: It may be a read error: a sequence one base away is much more abundant. The chain is built from TRBV7-9 and TRBJ2-1; D is uncertain. Trimming pared 5 bases from V and 7 bases from J, leaving 6 bases between. The germline gives CDR1 SEHNR, CDR2 FQNEAQ (reference sequence). This CDR3 contains 11 residues. DNA for the CDR3: TGTGCCAGCAGCCACGGAAATGAGCAGTTCTTC. This translates into CASSHGNEQFF.

This clonotype was observed many times. The V gene is TRBV20-1, the J gene TRBJ2-3; 12 bases fit TRBD2. Germline CDR1 and CDR2: DFQATT and SNEGSKA (reference sequence). Germline trimming cut 6 bases from V and 2 bases from J; bases unmatched to any gene: 6. CDR3 size: 15 residues. The CDR3 DNA reads as TGCAGTGCCCAAACTAGCGGGGGGACCACAGATACGCAGTATTTT. This encodes CSAQTSGGTTDTQYF.

The V and J genes are TRBV15 and TRBJ1-5; D is ambiguous. Per the germline V gene, CDR1 is LNHNV and CDR2 is YYDKDF (reference sequence). The CDR3 consists of 14 residues. Trimming stripped 3 bases from V and 3 bases from J, with 9 bases between. The CDR3 DNA follows: TGTGCCACCAGCAGGGCAGAGAACAATCAGCCCCAGCATTTT. Translating it yields CATSRAENNQPQHF.

There are a few counts of this clonotype. V usage is TRBV29-1 and J usage is TRBJ1-5, with D uncertain. V was trimmed by 6 bases and J by 6 bases, leaving 18 bases between them. The length of the CDR3 is 14 residues. CDR1 is SQVTM and CDR2 is ANQGSEA in the germline V gene. The CDR3 nucleotides read TGCAGCGTCCACACCGGGATTACATCTCAGCCCCAGCATTTT. Amino acid sequence: CSVHTGITSQPQHF. Drawing the rest from reference TRBV29-1 and TRBJ1-5, the complete variable domain is SAVISQKPSRDICQRGTSLTIQCQVDSQVTMMFWYRQQPGQSLTLIATANQGSEATYESGFVIDKFPISRPNLTFSTLTVSNMSPEDSSIYLCSVHTGITSQPQHFGDGTRLSIL.

This clonotype was recorded a few times. The J gene is TRBJ2-3, the V gene TRBV4-1; tentative D call: TRBD2 (6 bases). Trimming cost V 2 bases and J 9 bases, with 15 bases left between them. The CDR3 runs to 14 residues. The V gene's germline CDR1 is MGHRA and CDR2 YSYEKL. CDR3 bases: TGCGCCAGCAGCCAACCGGGGACTGCTGACACGCAGTATTTT. This sequence encodes CASSQPGTADTQYF.

The sample holds many counts of this clonotype. V and J are TRBV6-4 and TRBJ2-3, with 9 bases that match TRBD2. Losses at the gene ends were 2 bases for V and 5 bases for J; bases not matched to a gene: 5. CDR3 length: 15 amino acids. The germline V gene encodes CDR1 MRHNA and CDR2 SNTAGT. The CDR3 DNA reads as TGTGCCAGCAGTGACGGTGCGGGGGGGCAAGATACGCAGTATTTT. Its protein product is CASSDGAGGQDTQYF.

This clonotype was counted only a few times. The rearrangement links TRBV20-1 to TRBJ2-3, with 7 bases identical to TRBD1. V trimming: 0 bases; J trimming: 2 bases; junction bases outside the gene matches: 5. From germline, CDR1 is DFQATT and CDR2 SNEGSKA (reference sequence). This CDR3 has 15 residues. The CDR3 loop is CSARDRGQYTDTQYF. DNA for the CDR3: TGCAGTGCTAGAGATAGGGGACAGTACACAGATACGCAGTATTTT.

This clonotype was counted only a few times. The chain has TRBV5-1 and TRBJ2-7, with unresolved D. The CDR3 extends over 12 amino acids. V was cut by 7 bases and J by 5 bases, with 13 bases left in between. CDR1 and CDR2 from the germline V gene are SGHRS and YFSETQ. CDR3 in amino acids: CASFINSHEQYF. DNA for the CDR3: TGCGCCAGCTTTATCAACAGCCACGAGCAGTACTTC.